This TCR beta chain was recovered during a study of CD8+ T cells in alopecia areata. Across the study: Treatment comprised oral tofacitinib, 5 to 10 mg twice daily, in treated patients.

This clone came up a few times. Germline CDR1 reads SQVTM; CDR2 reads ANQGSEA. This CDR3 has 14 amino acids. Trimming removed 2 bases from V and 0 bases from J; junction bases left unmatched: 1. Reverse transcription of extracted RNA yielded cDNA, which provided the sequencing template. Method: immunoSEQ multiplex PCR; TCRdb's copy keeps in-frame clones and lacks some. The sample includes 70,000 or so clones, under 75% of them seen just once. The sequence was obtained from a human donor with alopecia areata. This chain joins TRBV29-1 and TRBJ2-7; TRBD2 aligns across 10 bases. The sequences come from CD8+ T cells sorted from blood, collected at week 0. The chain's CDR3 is CSVETSGDSYEQYF. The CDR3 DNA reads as TGCAGCGTTGAAACTAGCGGGGACTCCTACGAGCAGTACTTC.